What follows describes a single T cell receptor beta chain. There is no known antigen for this receptor. The input lacks base qualities; no much larger clone sits a single base away. The record originates from a study of shared clonotypes between healthy human individuals (dated by TCRdb to 2020 to 2022). Broadly, across the study: The cohort comprised two women and a few men aged 18 to 49 years. For each donor, CD4 naive and CD4 memory were each given three plates, CD8 naive was given two plates, and CD8 memory was given one plate. The study deeply sequenced blood TCR repertoires of about five healthy adults to estimate repertoire size and the extent of clonotype sharing between individuals. To increase sequencing depth and limit assay-specific biases, TCR repertoire library preparation and sequencing were carried out by different laboratories using diverse techniques. Between about 0.8 and 8.9 billion PBMCs per donor were obtained by leukapheresis. What the authors observed across the whole study: Pairwise subsampling indicated that sequencing depth was expected to affect the degree of clonotype sharing among donors. Larger estimated clonotype richness was generally found for naive subsets than for memory subsets. Compared with non-shared clonotypes, clonotypes shared by all four sorted-subset donors had higher generation probabilities. When four donors were compared, the shared fraction of clonotypes was around 5% for naive CD4, more than 3% for naive CD8, 2.3% for memory CD4, and approximately 0.4% for memory CD8. Rarefaction of sorted-subset datasets indicated incomplete sequencing despite the large sequencing depth. Sampling was restricted to blood, and TCR repertoires in tissue are likely to differ from TCR repertoires in blood. Because the study included only a small number of donors, the genetic and exposure-history diversity represented was limited.

Using the deep immunoSEQ assay, multiplex PCR amplified TCR CDR3 regions from genomic DNA. Extracted genomic DNA from each cell subset was spread evenly across all wells of several immunoSEQ 96-well plates, with each plate serving as a replicate. For sorted subsets, 200 to 250 ng of genomic DNA, equivalent to 25,000 to 35,000 T cell genomes, went into each replicate PCR. Purified libraries were quantified with a Qubit 3.0 fluorometer, sized on a Bioanalyzer 2100, and re-quantified with the KAPA Library Quantification kit. A separate single-read 150-cycle Illumina NextSeq 550 flow cell was used to sequence each immunoSEQ 96-well plate. As for the authors' bioinformatics: Because only junctional sequences without quality scores were contained in the immunoSEQ output, filtering matching that applied to full-length reads could not be performed. Sequences were annotated with PyIR, a Python wrapper for IgBLAST v1.9, and V/J genes and CDR3 were assigned using IMGT germline references. Reads were removed for weak V/J assignments (E-value above 1e-6), missing CDR3, stop codons, out-of-frame junctions, or ambiguous translated residues. V3J clonotypes were defined as sequences sharing the same inferred V gene, J gene, and CDR3 amino acid sequence. Percentage overlap between repertoires was computed as shared unique clonotypes divided by the size of the smaller repertoire. Richness of each repertoire was evaluated using RTK rarefaction, the Chao1 estimator, and Recon v2.1 estimates of unobserved clonotypes. Generation probabilities were computed with OLGA for all TCRbeta clonotypes obtained by the gDNA method from four donors. Here the immuneACCESS table is served through TCRdb, limited to in-frame sequences with V and J called. Missing clones are a known gap in these copies; in checked studies unresolved V genes cover under half, and the rest lacks a known reason. That table gives V, J and clone size, and the DNA gave D and trimming. Across this sample there are some 1,400,000 clones, with more than 95% seen only once. The ten largest clones take up about 1.2% of the sample.

The germline V gene (reference sequence) gives CDR1 as MNHNY and CDR2 as SVGAGI. The CDR3 starts with the cysteine, ends with the phenylalanine, and has 15 residues. Of the read, only the CDR3 DNA is kept; its 45 bases are in frame from base 1. Trimming accounts for 4 bases at V and 6 bases at J, while the number of junction bases matched to no gene is 10. Healthy HIV-negative adults with no recently reported acute infections or vaccinations were included as donors. All donors were Caucasian adults living in Nashville, Tennessee, USA. CD4+ T cells were enriched through magnetic negative selection, after which naive cells were positively selected on CD45RA and the remaining negative fraction served as the memory subset. Blood was obtained by leukapheresis, after which PBMCs were separated by Ficoll-Histopaque density gradient centrifugation and cryopreserved in liquid nitrogen vapor phase. Analytical flow cytometry was used to check the purity and quantity of each magnetically sorted T cell population. Genomic DNA was isolated from every sorted fraction and measured by UV absorbance on a Nanodrop 2000c.

The V and J genes are TRBV6-6 and TRBJ2-7, with 9 bases aligning to TRBD1. Sequences were obtained from naive CD4+ T cells sorted from blood. The cell subset or site label on this specimen signifies: CD45RA+ positively selected. This receptor was identified in a man aged 25-45 years in good health. The CDR3 in this case is CASSSNRGHLGEQYF. The DNA sequence is as follows: TGTGCCAGCAGTTCCAACAGGGGGCATCTCGGCGAGCAGTACTTC.